Listed below are T cell receptor beta chains from one sample, sequenced in a study of T cells in localized non-small cell lung cancer. Sequencing was performed with immunoSEQ multiplex PCR; in TCRdb, only in-frame clones are kept and a portion is missing. The sample holds 15,000 to 20,000 clones, 65% to 85% seen once. The input for sequencing was peripheral blood, taken before any cancer treatment. The receptors here all came from a male donor at least 60 years old with stage III lung adenocarcinoma. The CDR3 runs from the conserved cysteine through the conserved F or W. D genes are given only for firm matches. Clone size appears in some rows only: once, few, many, or a class for an expanded clone.

size: NA; V: TRBV27; length: 13; D: NA; J: TRBJ2-3; CDR3: CASSLSRPDTQYF; DNA: TGTGCCAGCAGTTTAAGTAGACCAGATACGCAGTATTTT
size: NA; V: TRBV7-3; length: 17; D: TRBD2; J: TRBJ2-2; CDR3: CASSLRRGREGAGELFF; DNA: TGTGCCAGCAGCTTACGGCGTGGGAGGGAAGGTGCCGGGGAGCTGTTTTTT
size: NA; V: TRBV7-9; length: 15; D: NA; J: TRBJ2-1; CDR3: CASSRGGGLNNEQFF; DNA: TGTGCCAGCAGCCGTGGCGGGGGCCTTAACAATGAGCAGTTCTTC
size: NA; V: TRBV2; length: 14; D: TRBD1; J: TRBJ2-3; CDR3: CASRRTGGTDTQYF; DNA: TGTGCCAGCAGGAGGACAGGGGGCACAGATACGCAGTATTTT
size: NA; V: TRBV7-9; length: 11; D: NA; J: TRBJ2-5; CDR3: CASSVQETQYF; DNA: TGTGCCAGCAGCGTCCAAGAGACCCAGTACTTC
size: few; V: TRBV5-4; length: 18; D: NA; J: TRBJ1-1; CDR3: CASSQRLRTLKVGTEAFF; DNA: TGTGCCAGCAGCCAGCGGTTGAGGACACTCAAGGTGGGGACTGAAGCTTTCTTT
size: NA; V: TRBV19; length: 13; D: NA; J: TRBJ1-2; CDR3: CASIATGRYGYTF; DNA: TGTGCCAGTATCGCCACCGGGAGGTATGGCTACACCTTC
size: few; V: TRBV6-5; length: 16; D: NA; J: TRBJ1-3; CDR3: CASSYSSGISGNTIYF; DNA: TGTGCCAGCAGTTACTCCTCGGGGATCTCTGGAAACACCATATATTTT
size: NA; V: TRBV4-2; length: 17; D: TRBD2; J: TRBJ2-3; CDR3: CASSQVPLAGNTDTQYF; DNA: TGTGCCAGCAGCCAAGTCCCCCTAGCGGGGAACACAGATACGCAGTATTTT
size: NA; V: TRBV27; length: 14; D: NA; J: TRBJ1-2; CDR3: CASSQGRLSYGYTF; DNA: TGTGCCAGCTCCCAGGGAAGGCTCTCCTATGGCTACACCTTC
size: NA; V: TRBV4-1; length: 14; D: NA; J: TRBJ1-2; CDR3: CASSLDDSYYGYTF; DNA: TGTGCCAGCAGCTTGGACGACAGCTATTATGGCTACACCTTC
size: NA; V: TRBV6-5; length: 15; D: TRBD1; J: TRBJ1-2; CDR3: CASRTTGTGNYGYTF; DNA: TGTGCCAGCAGGACAACCGGGACAGGGAACTATGGCTACACCTTC
size: NA; V: TRBV27; length: 14; D: NA; J: TRBJ2-7; CDR3: CASRKVYEAYEQYF; DNA: TGTGCCAGCCGGAAGGTCTATGAAGCCTACGAGCAGTACTTC
size: NA; V: TRBV14; length: 9; D: NA; J: TRBJ1-1; CDR3: CAPGEEAFF; DNA: TGTGCCCCAGGGGAGGAGGCTTTCTTT
size: NA; V: TRBV5-4; length: 14; D: NA; J: TRBJ2-5; CDR3: CASKPWGLGETQYF; DNA: TGTGCCAGCAAGCCGTGGGGCCTGGGAGAGACCCAGTACTTC